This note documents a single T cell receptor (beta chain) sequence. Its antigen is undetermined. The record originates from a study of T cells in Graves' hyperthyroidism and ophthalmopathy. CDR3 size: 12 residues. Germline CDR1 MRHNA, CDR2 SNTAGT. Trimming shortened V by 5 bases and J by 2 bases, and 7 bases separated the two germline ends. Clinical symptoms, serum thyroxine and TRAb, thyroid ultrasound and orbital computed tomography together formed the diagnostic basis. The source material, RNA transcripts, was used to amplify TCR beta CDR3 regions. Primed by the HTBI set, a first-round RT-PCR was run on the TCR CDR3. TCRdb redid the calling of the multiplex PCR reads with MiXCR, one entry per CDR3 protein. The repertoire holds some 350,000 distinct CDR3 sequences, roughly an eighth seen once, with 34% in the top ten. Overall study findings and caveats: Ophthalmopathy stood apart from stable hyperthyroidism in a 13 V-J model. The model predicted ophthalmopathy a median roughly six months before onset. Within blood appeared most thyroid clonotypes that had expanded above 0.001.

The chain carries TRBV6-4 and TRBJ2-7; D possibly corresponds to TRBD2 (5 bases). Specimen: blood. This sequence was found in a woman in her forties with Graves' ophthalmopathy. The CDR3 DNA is TGTGCCAGCAGTAGGGAGACCTACGAGCAGTACTTC. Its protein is CASSRETYEQYF.